The 25 T cell receptor beta chains presented below share a single source sample, sequenced in a study of cytomegalovirus exposure and HLA in healthy donors. Libraries were prepared by immunoSEQ multiplex PCR; TCRdb keeps only in-frame clonotypes and omits some of them. The data contain over 45,000 clones, 90% to 95% of them singletons. Material: PBMCs. All receptors derive from a woman between 18 and 29 years old in good health and CMV-seronegative.

J is TRBJ1-2 and V is TRBV19, with 9 nucleotides matching TRBD1. Germline V gives CDR1 LNHDA, CDR2 SQIVND (reference sequence). CDR3 length: 15 amino acids. V trimming: 7 bases; J trimming: 3 bases; junction bases outside the gene matches: 9. DNA of the CDR3: TGTGCCAGTAATATTCGAACAGGGGGCGACTATGGCTACACCTTC. This translates into CASNIRTGGDYGYTF.

The chain carries TRBV7-2 and TRBJ1-5, with 7 positions matching TRBD1. The V gene's germline CDR1 is SGHTA and CDR2 FQGNSA. The V gene end was trimmed by 5 bases and the J gene end by 2 bases; junction bases not matched to a gene: 6. The CDR3 has 15 residues. The CDR3 sequence is CASSRGQRGNQPQHF. The CDR3 DNA is TGTGCCAGCAGCCGGGGACAGCGGGGCAATCAGCCCCAGCATTTT. Full variable domain (remainder filled in from reference TRBV7-2 and TRBJ1-5): GAGVSQSPSNKVTEKGKDVELRCDPISGHTALYWYRQSLGQGLEFLIYFQGNSAPDKSGLPSDRFSAERTGGSVSTLTIQRTQQEDSAVYLCASSRGQRGNQPQHFGDGTRLSIL.

The CDR3 coding sequence is TGCGCCAGCAGCCTACAGGGGGCAGGGGGAAACATTCAGTACTTC. Protein sequence: CASSLQGAGGNIQYF. J is TRBJ2-4 and V is TRBV5-1; the match to TRBD1 covers 9 bases. The CDR3 runs 15 residues. Germline CDR1 SGHRS, CDR2 YFSETQ. J lost 6 bases, V lost 4 bases, and 8 bases had no gene match.

The rearrangement joins TRBV11-3 to TRBJ1-4; 8 bases map to TRBD1. This CDR3 is 16 amino acids long. Germline CDR1 reads SGHNT; CDR2 reads YENEEA. J gave up 7 bases and V 5 bases, and 12 bases lay outside the gene matches. CDR3 region: CASSQWTGSPSEKLFF. The CDR3 region has the DNA TGTGCCAGCAGCCAGTGGACAGGGAGTCCGTCTGAAAAACTGTTTTTT.

The rearrangement joins TRBV5-8 to TRBJ1-2, with 7 bases matching TRBD1. With 1 base clipped from V and 4 bases from J, the junction kept 7 bases outside the gene matches. Per germline, CDR1 SGHTS and CDR2 YDEGEE. This CDR3 has 15 residues. CDR3 DNA: TGTGCCAGCAGCTTGATAGGGGGCAGCGGCTATGGCTACACCTTC. Translating gives CASSLIGGSGYGYTF.

The CDR3 DNA follows: TGTGCCAGCAGGTATAGCCAGGGCACTGAAGCTTTCTTT. This sequence encodes CASRYSQGTEAFF. V is TRBV6-5 and J is TRBJ1-1; a weak D match, TRBD1 (5 bases). The ends were cut back, 6 bases at V and 4 bases at J, with 12 bases in the middle. The CDR3 runs to 13 residues. Germline assignment: CDR1 MNHEY and CDR2 SVGAGI.

This clone showed up just once. The rearrangement links TRBV7-2 to TRBJ1-2; a weak D match, TRBD1 (6 bases). The germline V gene encodes CDR1 SGHTA and CDR2 FQGNSA. This CDR3 contains 15 residues. V was clipped by 4 bases and J by 4 bases, with 16 bases between them. As DNA, the CDR3 is TGTGCCAGCAGCTATTACGGACAGCCGATCTATGGCTACACCTTC. It yields the protein CASSYYGQPIYGYTF. Complete variable domain (other parts from reference TRBV7-2 and TRBJ1-2): GAGVSQSPSNKVTEKGKDVELRCDPISGHTALYWYRQSLGQGLEFLIYFQGNSAPDKSGLPSDRFSAERTGGSVSTLTIQRTQQEDSAVYLCASSYYGQPIYGYTFGSGTRLTVV.

The chain has TRBV6-6 and TRBJ2-4; no definite D call. V gave up 6 bases and J gave up 15 bases, with 18 bases separating them. Germline lookup yields CDR1 MNHNY and CDR2 SVGAGI (reference sequence). The CDR3 spans 12 residues. The CDR3 region has the DNA TGTGCCAGCAGCCCGACAAGCCTCCTTCGGTACTTC. Translating gives CASSPTSLLRYF.

This chain uses TRBV13 with TRBJ1-2; 7 nucleotides match TRBD1. This CDR3 has 15 amino acids. CDR1 is PRHDT, CDR2 FYEKMQ, per germline (reference sequence). The V gene end was trimmed by 4 bases and the J gene end by 5 bases; junction bases not matched to a gene: 10. The CDR3 coding sequence is TGTGCCAGCAGCTATGGAGCAGGGGGAGTATATGGCTACACCTTC. Its protein product is CASSYGAGGVYGYTF. Complete variable domain (other parts from reference TRBV13 and TRBJ1-2): AAGVIQSPRHLIKEKRETATLKCYPIPRHDTVYWYQQGPGQDPQFLISFYEKMQSDKGSIPDRFSAQQFSDYHSELNMSSLELGDSALYFCASSYGAGGVYGYTFGSGTRLTVV.

The chain combines TRBV19 with TRBJ1-5; D might be TRBD1 (6 bases). The CDR3 loop spans 17 amino acids. Trimming took off 4 bases at V and 7 bases at J, with 23 bases between the two ends. Per germline, CDR1 LNHDA and CDR2 SQIVND (reference sequence). CDR3 DNA: TGTGCCAGTAGTAGGTCCAGGGGACCACGAGTGGGCCAGCCCCAGCATTTT. It encodes CASSRSRGPRVGQPQHF. Combining the CDR3 with reference TRBV19 and TRBJ1-5 gives the whole variable domain DGGITQSPKYLFRKEGQNVTLSCEQNLNHDAMYWYRQDPGQGLRLIYYSQIVNDFQKGDIAEGYSVSREKKESFPLTVTSAQKNPTAFYLCASSRSRGPRVGQPQHFGDGTRLSIL.

The chain uses TRBV6-6 and TRBJ1-1; 9 bases align to TRBD1. Germline V gene sequence: CDR1 MNHNY, CDR2 SVGAGI (reference sequence). The CDR3 covers 14 residues. The V segment lost 2 bases and the J segment 5 bases; nucleotides outside the gene matches: 3. CDR3 nucleotide sequence: TGTGCCAGCAGTTACGACAGGGGGAGGACTGAAGCTTTCTTT. It specifies CASSYDRGRTEAFF.

This chain uses TRBV5-1 with TRBJ2-1, with D possibly matching TRBD1 (5 bases). The ends were cut back, 6 bases at V and 4 bases at J, with 23 bases in the middle. CDR3 length: 17 residues. Per the germline V gene, CDR1 is SGHRS and CDR2 is YFSETQ. CDR3 amino acids: CASILGGSQNRYNEQFF. The CDR3 region has the DNA TGCGCCAGCATCCTAGGCGGCTCACAAAACAGGTACAATGAGCAGTTCTTC.

The chain joins TRBV15 to TRBJ2-7; no firm D call. The CDR3 loop spans 13 amino acids. Trimming took 1 base from V and 3 from J, leaving 7 bases between them. Germline V lookup: CDR1 LNHNV, CDR2 YYDKDF (reference sequence). CDR3 nucleotides: TGTGCCACCAGCAGAGGACTCGTCTACGAGCAGTACGTC. Its translation is CATSRGLVYEQYV.

The chain links TRBV27 to TRBJ2-1, with D perhaps matching TRBD1 (5 bases). This CDR3 spans 13 amino acids. Per the germline V gene, CDR1 is MNHEY and CDR2 is SMNVEV (reference sequence). V lost 7 bases to trimming and J lost 12 bases, with 19 bases between them. The CDR3 nucleotides are TGTGCCAGCACCTCTGGGGCCACCGCCAGGCAGTTCTTC. Amino acid sequence: CASTSGATARQFF.

V usage is TRBV28 and J usage is TRBJ1-4; D uncertain. V gave up 6 bases and J gave up 0 bases, with 23 bases separating them. The CDR3 runs 19 residues. The V gene's germline CDR1 is MDHEN and CDR2 SYDVKM. CDR3 residues: CASSGSVHAEPATNEKLFF. CDR3 DNA: TGTGCCAGCAGCGGTTCTGTCCACGCGGAACCTGCAACTAATGAAAAACTGTTTTTT. The full variable domain, with the rest looked up from reference TRBV28 and TRBJ1-4, is DVKVTQSSRYLVKRTGEKVFLECVQDMDHENMFWYRQDPGLGLRLIYFSYDVKMKEKGDIPEGYSVSREKKERFSLILESASTNQTSMYLCASSGSVHAEPATNEKLFFGSGTQLSVL.

The V gene is TRBV11-2, the J gene TRBJ2-1, with 8 bases aligning to TRBD1. With V trimmed by 5 bases and J by 5 bases, 5 bases remained unmatched. The CDR3 totals 14 residues. The V gene's germline CDR1 is SGHAT and CDR2 FQNNGV. The CDR3 DNA reads TGTGCCAGCAGCATGGACAGGGTAGACAATGAGCAGTTCTTC. Its translation: CASSMDRVDNEQFF.

This clone was observed a single time. The rearrangement links TRBV6-4 to TRBJ2-2; D is possibly TRBD2 (7 bases). The CDR3 covers 17 residues. CDR1 is MRHNA and CDR2 is SNTAGT in the germline V gene. V was shortened by 0 bases and J by 1 base, with 12 bases between the two germline ends. The CDR3, as DNA: TGTGCCAGCAGTGACTCCCCGCGGGGGCTGAACACCGGGGAGCTGTTTTTT. Amino acid sequence: CASSDSPRGLNTGELFF.

The V call is TRBV11-3, the J call TRBJ1-4; 8 bases line up with TRBD1. V shed 5 bases, J shed 1 base, and the junction held 3 bases outside the gene matches. CDR1 and CDR2 from the germline V gene are SGHNT and YENEEA. The CDR3 covers 15 residues. The CDR3 spells CASSPGQGTNEKLFF. In DNA, the CDR3 is TGTGCCAGCAGCCCAGGACAGGGAACTAATGAAAAACTGTTTTTT.

The V and J genes are TRBV6-1 and TRBJ1-1; D is perhaps TRBD1 (5 bases). Germline CDR1 is MNHNS and CDR2 is SASEGT. The CDR3 consists of 14 residues. V lost 6 bases to trimming and J lost 3 bases, with 14 bases between them. CDR3 sequence (DNA): TGTGCCAGCAGAGTCGCAGGGTTGGACACTGAAGCTTTCTTT. Translation gives CASRVAGLDTEAFF.

The V call is TRBV5-1, the J call TRBJ1-2; TRBD1 matches 7 bases. This CDR3 has 12 amino acids. V lost 5 bases and J lost 5; bases outside the gene matches: 3. Germline CDR1 reads SGHRS; CDR2 reads YFSETQ. DNA for the CDR3: TGCGCCAGCAGATGGGACAGTTATGGCTACACCTTC. As protein: CASRWDSYGYTF.

The V gene is TRBV5-6, the J gene TRBJ1-1; 7 bases are shared with TRBD1. Germline assignment: CDR1 SGHDT and CDR2 YYEEEE. After removal of 2 bases from V and 1 base from J, the junction contained 2 bases not matched to a gene. The CDR3 loop spans 14 amino acids. The CDR3 DNA reads as TGTGCCAGCAGCTTTTACAGGGGGAACACTGAAGCTTTCTTT. It is translated as CASSFYRGNTEAFF.

The CDR3 here is CASSLNRQETQYF. The CDR3 DNA is TGCGCCAGCAGCTTGAACAGGCAAGAGACCCAGTACTTC. The chain uses TRBV5-1 and TRBJ2-5, with a tentative D call TRBD1 (5 bases). This CDR3 region has 13 residues. The germline gives CDR1 SGHRS, CDR2 YFSETQ. V was trimmed by 1 base and J by 2 bases, leaving 6 bases between them.

V and J are TRBV7-2 and TRBJ2-1, with TRBD2 identical over 9 bases. The V gene's germline CDR1 is SGHTA and CDR2 FQGNSA. Trimming took 6 bases from V and 2 from J; bases not matched to a gene: 14. The CDR3 loop spans 18 amino acids. The CDR3 here is CASSATNLAGLAYNEQFF. CDR3 bases: TGTGCCAGCAGTGCAACCAACCTAGCGGGACTAGCCTACAATGAGCAGTTCTTC.

This clone was seen more than once but under ten times. The chain recombines TRBV9 with TRBJ2-3; 8 nucleotides agree with TRBD2. The CDR3 runs 16 residues. With 2 bases clipped from V and 2 bases from J, the junction kept 7 bases outside the gene matches. Germline V gene data show CDR1 as SGDLS and CDR2 as YYNGEE. The CDR3 region has the DNA TGTGCCAGCAGCGTCCGAGCGGGAGCTAACACAGATACGCAGTATTTT. Protein product: CASSVRAGANTDTQYF.

In this sample, this clone turned up a few times. One end of the junction does not line up with germline, which may come from a read error. The V and J genes are TRBV5-1 and TRBJ2-5; tentatively, D is TRBD2 (5 bases). The CDR3 totals 13 residues. Germline-derived CDR1 and CDR2 are SGHRS and YFSETQ. As DNA, the CDR3 is TGCGCCAGCAGATTGGACTACCAAGAGACCCAGTACTTC. Translated, it gives CASRLDYQETQYF.